Listed here are 11 T cell receptor beta chains from one sample, sequenced in a study of blood T cells in healthy people across ages. The second PCR ran roughly 7 to 12 cycles with a sample-barcoded 5' primer and J-beta primers. From the 5' RACE reads, TCRdb called clonotypes with MiXCR, one entry per CDR3 protein. The profile shows about 1.4 million distinct CDR3 sequences, around 59% of them singletons. Specimen: blood. These receptors were obtained from a man aged 18-30 years in good health.

The CDR3 coding sequence is TGTGCCAGCAGTTTAGACAGGGGAGGTATCGGGGAGCTGTTTTTT. It specifies CASSLDRGGIGELFF. The chain recombines TRBV27 with TRBJ2-2; 8 bases fit TRBD1. V dropped 2 bases and J dropped 7; count of bases not matched to a gene: 6. The CDR3 is 15 amino acids. Germline CDR1 is MNHEY and CDR2 is SMNVEV (reference sequence).

The genes are TRBV10-3 and TRBJ2-5; 9 bases map to TRBD1. V lost 6 bases and J lost 0; bases outside the gene matches: 5. Germline CDR1 reads ENHRY; CDR2 reads SYGVKD. The CDR3 sequence is 15 residues long. CDR3 sequence: CAIRGGTGHQETQYF. Written as DNA, the CDR3 is TGTGCCATCAGAGGCGGGACAGGGCACCAAGAGACCCAGTACTTC.

This chain joins TRBV4-1 and TRBJ1-6; TRBD1 matches at 8 bases. V was pared by 4 bases and J by 6 bases, with 11 bases of the junction left unmatched. CDR1 and CDR2 from the germline V gene are MGHRA and YSYEKL. The CDR3 extends over 17 amino acids. The CDR3 coding sequence is TGCGCCAGCAGCCCCCAGGGGGCGGGGTGGGGTAATTCACCCCTCCACTTT. This sequence encodes CASSPQGAGWGNSPLHF.

The rearrangement links TRBV20-1 to TRBJ2-1; TRBD1 matches at 10 bases. The CDR3 is 15 amino acids. V shed 3 bases and J 3 bases; nucleotides not matched to a gene: 5. CDR1 is DFQATT, CDR2 SNEGSKA, per germline (reference sequence). The CDR3 loop reads CSASPRTGGYNEQFF. The CDR3 region has the DNA TGCAGTGCTAGTCCCAGGACAGGGGGCTACAATGAGCAGTTCTTC.

CDR3 sequence: CASSVGVGVNTEAFF. The CDR3 DNA reads as TGTGCCAGCAGTGTGGGGGTGGGGGTGAACACTGAAGCTTTCTTT. This rearrangement joins TRBV2 to TRBJ1-1; D perhaps matches TRBD1 (5 bases). Germline CDR1 and CDR2: SNHLY and FYNNEI. Trimming stripped 4 bases from V and 0 bases from J, with 12 bases between. The CDR3 has 15 amino acids.

This clonotype appeared a few times. V gene TRBV4-1 combines with J gene TRBJ2-1; D is uncertain. The length of the CDR3 is 15 residues. The V gene lost 1 base and the J gene lost 8 bases, with 15 bases spanning the gap. CDR1 and CDR2 (germline): MGHRA, YSYEKL. This CDR3 reads CASSQGGGKRDEQFF. The CDR3, as DNA: TGCGCCAGCAGCCAAGGTGGTGGCAAGCGCGATGAGCAGTTCTTC.

The chain carries TRBV29-1 and TRBJ2-2; 8 bases fit TRBD2. The germline CDR1 and CDR2 sequences are SQVTM and ANQGSEA. J gave up 6 bases and V 5 bases, and 11 bases lay outside the gene matches. The CDR3 is 15 residues long. The DNA of the CDR3 is TGCAGCGTTATCGCCCTAAGGCGGGGGGCCGGGGAGCTGTTTTTT. Protein product: CSVIALRRGAGELFF.

In DNA form, the CDR3 reads TGCAGCGTTGAAGATCCGGGCCGGCAGTACTTC. Protein product: CSVEDPGRQYF. The chain is built from TRBV29-1 and TRBJ2-5, with D unresolved. Germline loops: CDR1 SQVTM, CDR2 ANQGSEA. This CDR3 is built from 11 residues. The V gene lost 0 bases and the J gene lost 11 bases, with 10 bases spanning the gap.

The CDR3 sequence: CASSQVGNTDTQYF. The CDR3 DNA sequence: TGCGCCAGCAGCCAAGTCGGTAACACAGATACGCAGTATTTT. The V and J genes are TRBV4-1 and TRBJ2-3; D not certain. Per the germline V gene, CDR1 is MGHRA and CDR2 is YSYEKL. There are 14 residues in the CDR3. Trimming removed 1 base at V and 2 bases at J, with 7 bases between.

The rearrangement uses TRBV20-1 and TRBJ2-7, with D maybe TRBD2 (6 bases). Trimming left V 3 bases short and J 2 bases short, with 8 bases between. Germline V CDR1 and CDR2: DFQATT, SNEGSKA (reference sequence). There are 12 residues in the CDR3. CDR3 sequence (DNA): TGCAGTGCTAGCGGGGGTACCTACGAGCAGTACTTC. As protein: CSASGGTYEQYF.

The chain uses TRBV6-5 and TRBJ2-7; 7 bases match TRBD1. After removal of 0 bases from V and 3 bases from J, the junction contained 5 bases not matched to a gene. Germline V lookup: CDR1 MNHEY, CDR2 SVGAGI. The CDR3 length is 15 residues. CDR3 residues: CASSYSGTDHYEQYF. The CDR3 nucleotides read TGTGCCAGCAGTTACTCCGGGACAGACCACTACGAGCAGTACTTC.